Included here is one T cell receptor beta chain sequence, with context. The data derive from a study of T cell changes during pregnancy in multiple sclerosis. The CDR3 totals 17 residues. The germline V gene encodes CDR1 SNHLY and CDR2 FYNNEI. V shed 5 bases and J shed 1 base, with 17 bases lying between them. Assay: immunoSEQ multiplex PCR; the TCRdb copy retains only in-frame clones and omits some. The table records 70,000 to 75,000 clones, 80% to 90% of them present only once. This clonotype was obtained from a female donor with multiple sclerosis, enrolled in a pregnancy study. V is TRBV2 and J is TRBJ2-2; weak D call: TRBD2 (6 bases). The specimen was peripheral blood, collected before pregnancy. CDR3 sequence (DNA): TGTGCCAGCAGTTGGGACTCCCCCGCCCTGAACACCGGGGAGCTGTTTTTT. It is translated as CASSWDSPALNTGELFF.